This TCR beta chain is drawn from a study of blood T cell repertoires in COVID-19. For the study at large: Acute and convalescent COVID-19 specimens originated in the United States, Italy and Spain. The analysed material was cDNA or gDNA that came from T cells, B-cell-depleted T cells, or PBMCs.

Original data processing: Counts of nucleated cells, estimated from reference gene primer amplification, were obtained. The table came from immunoSEQ multiplex PCR; TCRdb's copy has only in-frame clones and leaves some out. The DNA was the basis for D and trimming; V, J and clone size are from that table. The sample shows around 260,000 clones, around nine tenths of them seen only once. Sequences were obtained from peripheral blood. The source of this sequence is a man between 40 and 49 years old who had recovered from COVID-19.

CDR3: CASSLTVVLNNEQFF. The CDR3 region has the DNA TGTGCCAGCAGCTTAACGGTGGTTCTAAACAATGAGCAGTTCTTC. This chain links TRBV7-3 with TRBJ2-1, with D uncertain. The CDR3 consists of 15 residues. CDR1 and CDR2 (germline): SGHTA, FQGTGA. The V gene lost 0 bases and the J gene lost 5 bases, with 11 bases spanning the gap.